Below, 18 T cell receptor beta chains from the same sample are listed, as sequenced in a study of blood T cell repertoires in COVID-19. Produced via immunoSEQ multiplex PCR; TCRdb's table is partial and in-frame only. The sample gives 250,000 to 350,000 clones, 89% of which show up once; about 12% is in the top ten. Sequences were obtained from peripheral blood. Receptor source: a woman between 55 and 75 years old with acute or convalescent COVID-19.

V gene TRBV30 combines with J gene TRBJ2-3; TRBD1 might be the D (6 bases). The CDR3 spans 13 residues. The germline gives CDR1 GTSNPN, CDR2 SVGIG (reference sequence). Trimming stripped 2 bases from V and 4 bases from J, with 10 bases between. The CDR3 sequence is CAWSWAGADTQYF. The CDR3 DNA follows: TGTGCCTGGAGTTGGGCAGGGGCAGATACGCAGTATTTT.

The J gene is TRBJ2-5, the V gene TRBV9; D unresolved. The germline gives CDR1 SGDLS, CDR2 YYNGEE. The V end was cut by 0 bases, the J end by 4 bases, with 7 bases between. The CDR3 extends over 13 amino acids. CDR3 bases: TGTGCCAGCAGCGTAGGAACGGTAGAGACCCAGTACTTC. Translation: CASSVGTVETQYF. Full variable domain (outside the CDR3, taken from reference TRBV9 and TRBJ2-5): DSGVTQTPKHLITATGQRVTLRCSPRSGDLSVYWYQQSLDQGLQFLIQYYNGEERAKGNILERFSAQQFPDLHSELNLSSLELGDSALYFCASSVGTVETQYFGPGTRLLVL.

This chain joins TRBV25-1 and TRBJ2-3; 13 bases align to TRBD2. The CDR3 has 16 amino acids. Trimming at V came to 6 bases and at J to 4 bases, leaving 7 bases not matched to a gene. Germline V gives CDR1 MGHDK, CDR2 SYGVNS. CDR3 bases: TGTGCCAGCAGGGCCTGGACTAGCGGGAGCCCAGATACGCAGTATTTT. It translates to CASRAWTSGSPDTQYF.

This clone has a single count. This rearrangement joins TRBV5-8 to TRBJ2-3, with TRBD2 matching over 7 bases. J gave up 5 bases and V 0 bases, and 3 bases lay outside the gene matches. Per the germline V gene, CDR1 is SGHTS and CDR2 is YDEGEE. The CDR3 loop spans 14 amino acids. CDR3 DNA sequence: TGTGCCAGCAGCTTGGAGGGGAGGGGAGATACGCAGTATTTT. Translated, it gives CASSLEGRGDTQYF. The variable domain in full, with the rest retrieved from reference TRBV5-8 and TRBJ2-3, is EAGVTQSPTHLIKTRGQQATLRCSPISGHTSVYWYQQALGLGLQFLLWYDEGEERNRGNFPPRFSGRQFPNYSSELNVNALELEDSALYLCASSLEGRGDTQYFGPGTRLTVL.

The chain employs TRBV7-9 and TRBJ2-3; 7 bases are a match to TRBD2. Germline V gives CDR1 SEHNR, CDR2 FQNEAQ (reference sequence). The CDR3 extends over 18 amino acids. J gave up 9 bases and V 1 base, and 19 bases lay outside the gene matches. CDR3 amino acids: CASSLDQKVGGGTRTQYF. CDR3 in DNA: TGTGCCAGCAGCTTAGATCAGAAGGTGGGCGGGGGTACAAGGACGCAGTATTTT.

This chain joins TRBV28 and TRBJ1-5; D perhaps matches TRBD1 (6 bases). Trimming took 6 bases from V and 0 from J, leaving 21 bases between them. The CDR3 loop spans 18 amino acids. CDR1 and CDR2 from the germline V gene are MDHEN and SYDVKM. The CDR3, as DNA: TGTGCCAGCAGCCGTCTTGGAGACAGGAGTCATAGCAATCAGCCCCAGCATTTT. This translates into CASSRLGDRSHSNQPQHF.

This rearrangement joins TRBV27 to TRBJ2-5; 12 bases are shared with TRBD2. Per the germline V gene, CDR1 is MNHEY and CDR2 is SMNVEV (reference sequence). V was clipped by 5 bases and J by 5 bases; unmatched bases: 9. The CDR3 loop spans 16 amino acids. CDR3 sequence: CASSRRLAGVRETQYF. Written as DNA, the CDR3 is TGTGCCAGCAGTCGGAGACTAGCGGGAGTAAGGGAGACCCAGTACTTC.

This chain links TRBV4-3 with TRBJ1-6; a weak D match, TRBD1 (5 bases). The CDR3 length is 17 residues. Germline V gives CDR1 LGHNA, CDR2 YSLEER. The V end was cut by 0 bases, the J end by 5 bases, with 14 bases between. Here the CDR3 DNA reads TGCGCCAGCAGCCAAGATCTTTCGGGAGGGGATAATTCACCCCTCCACTTT. Its translation is CASSQDLSGGDNSPLHF.

V usage is TRBV5-4 and J usage is TRBJ2-2; 7 bases are shared with TRBD1. V was pared by 3 bases and J by 4 bases, with 6 bases of the junction left unmatched. CDR1 is SGHNT and CDR2 is YYREEE in the germline V gene (reference sequence). This CDR3 spans 15 amino acids. The chain's CDR3 is CASSSGTEITGELFF. The CDR3 DNA reads TGTGCCAGCAGCTCCGGGACAGAGATCACCGGGGAGCTGTTTTTT.

The chain links TRBV27 to TRBJ1-1, with 7 bases that match TRBD1. The J segment lost 3 bases and the V segment lost 5 bases, leaving 6 bases of the junction unmatched. Looked up from germline, CDR1 is MNHEY and CDR2 is SMNVEV (reference sequence). The CDR3 spans 14 residues. CDR3 DNA sequence: TGTGCCAGCAGTAAGAGGGGGCCCTACACTGAAGCTTTCTTT. Amino acid sequence: CASSKRGPYTEAFF.

The V call is TRBV3-1 (or the pseudogene TRBV3-2), the J call TRBJ2-2; 9 nucleotides line up with TRBD1. In germline, CDR1 is LGHDT, CDR2 YNNKEL (reference sequence). The CDR3 length is 15 residues. Trimming removed 4 bases from V and 3 bases from J; junction bases left unmatched: 3. CDR3 nucleotides: TGTGCCAGCAGCCCCCGGGACAGGGACACCGGGGAGCTGTTTTTT. Residues: CASSPRDRDTGELFF.

The chain carries TRBV29-1 and TRBJ1-1; a possible D gene is TRBD1 (5 bases). Per the germline V gene, CDR1 is SQVTM and CDR2 is ANQGSEA. V shed 4 bases and J shed 0 bases, with 9 bases lying between them. There are 13 residues in the CDR3. As DNA, the CDR3 is TGCAGCGTTGGGACACTCATGAACACTGAAGCTTTCTTT. Its translation is CSVGTLMNTEAFF.

The V and J genes are TRBV6-2 or TRBV6-3 and TRBJ1-6, with 8 nucleotides matching TRBD1. The V segment lost 4 bases and the J segment 6 bases; nucleotides outside the gene matches: 8. Germline CDR1 is MNHEY and CDR2 is SVGEGT. The CDR3 covers 16 residues. The CDR3 sequence: CASSSGQGGGNSPLHF. The CDR3 nucleotides are TGTGCCAGCAGTTCCGGACAGGGCGGGGGTAATTCACCCCTCCACTTT.

The chain joins TRBV27 to TRBJ2-5, with D perhaps matching TRBD1 (5 bases). The CDR3 covers 15 residues. Trimming took 6 bases from V and 1 from J, leaving 15 bases between them. Germline V lookup: CDR1 MNHEY, CDR2 SMNVEV (reference sequence). CDR3 nucleotide sequence: TGTGCCAGCAGCCATCGAAGGGGCATCCAAGAGACCCAGTACTTC. This translates into CASSHRRGIQETQYF.

The gene calls are TRBV6-5 and TRBJ1-1; the D gene is possibly TRBD1 (5 bases). The length of the CDR3 is 14 residues. Between the trimmed V and J ends, which lost 10 bases and 3 bases, there was a span of 18 bases. CDR1 and CDR2 from the germline V gene are MNHEY and SVGAGI. CDR3 coding DNA: TGTGCCATCGCCGGGACTCGGGGGGACACTGAAGCTTTCTTT. Translation gives CAIAGTRGDTEAFF.

The V and J genes are TRBV19 and TRBJ2-7, with D possibly TRBD1 on 6 matching bases. The V end was cut by 5 bases, the J end by 3 bases, with 14 bases between. Per germline, CDR1 LNHDA and CDR2 SQIVND (reference sequence). The CDR3 spans 14 residues. This CDR3 reads CASSSGQIVYEQYF. DNA of the CDR3: TGTGCCAGTAGTTCAGGACAGATAGTCTACGAGCAGTACTTC.

V gene TRBV2 combines with J gene TRBJ2-5; D possibly corresponds to TRBD1 (6 bases). V dropped 3 bases and J dropped 4 bases, with 15 bases sitting between them. This CDR3 contains 15 residues. Germline V gene sequence: CDR1 SNHLY, CDR2 FYNNEI. CDR3 DNA sequence: TGTGCCAGCAGTGACTGGGGGCCTTCCTTAGAGACCCAGTACTTC. As protein: CASSDWGPSLETQYF.

The chain has TRBV6-6 and TRBJ1-6; 7 positions agree with TRBD1. This CDR3 has 16 residues. J lost 5 bases, V lost 0 bases, and 4 bases had no gene match. Per the germline V gene, CDR1 is MNHNY and CDR2 is SVGAGI (reference sequence). The CDR3 region has the DNA TGTGCCAGCAGTTACTCAGGGGGCTTCAATAATTCACCCCTCCACTTT. Protein product: CASSYSGGFNNSPLHF.